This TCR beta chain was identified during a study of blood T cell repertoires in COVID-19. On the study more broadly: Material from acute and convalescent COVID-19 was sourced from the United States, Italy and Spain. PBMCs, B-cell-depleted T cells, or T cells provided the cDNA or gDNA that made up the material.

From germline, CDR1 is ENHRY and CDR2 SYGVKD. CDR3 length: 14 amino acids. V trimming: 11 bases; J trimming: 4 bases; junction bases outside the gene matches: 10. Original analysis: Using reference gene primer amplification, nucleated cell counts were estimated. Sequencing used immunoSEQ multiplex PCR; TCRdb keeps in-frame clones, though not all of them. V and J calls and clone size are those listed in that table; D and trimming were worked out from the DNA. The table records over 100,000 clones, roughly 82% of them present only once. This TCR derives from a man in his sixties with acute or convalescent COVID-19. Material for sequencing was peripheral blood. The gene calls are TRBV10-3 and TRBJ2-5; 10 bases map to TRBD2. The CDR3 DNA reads TGTGCCGCCTCCTCCGGGACTAGCGTAGAGACCCAGTACTTC. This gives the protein CAASSGTSVETQYF.